This TCR beta chain was captured in a study of blood T cell repertoires in COVID-19. Whole-study context: Sites in the United States, Italy and Spain provided acute and convalescent COVID-19 samples. The analysed material was cDNA or gDNA that came from T cells, B-cell-depleted T cells, or PBMCs.

The V end lost 2 bases, the J end lost 6 bases, and 14 bases lay between the germline ends. The CDR3 spans 15 residues. In germline, CDR1 is MDHEN, CDR2 SYDVKM. Methods used by the authors: Reference gene primer amplification gave estimated nucleated cell counts. The repertoire was sequenced with immunoSEQ multiplex PCR; TCRdb's copy has only in-frame clones and lacks some. For V, J and clone size, that table is used; D and trimming come from the DNA. The sample carries under 250,000 clones, approximately 82% recorded once. The TCR was taken from a woman under 30 with acute or convalescent COVID-19. Sequencing used peripheral blood. J is TRBJ2-1 and V is TRBV28; the D is unclear. Here the CDR3 DNA reads TGTGCCAGCAGTTTAGCCCGGGTCCTACTCAATGAGCAGTTCTTC. Translated: CASSLARVLLNEQFF.